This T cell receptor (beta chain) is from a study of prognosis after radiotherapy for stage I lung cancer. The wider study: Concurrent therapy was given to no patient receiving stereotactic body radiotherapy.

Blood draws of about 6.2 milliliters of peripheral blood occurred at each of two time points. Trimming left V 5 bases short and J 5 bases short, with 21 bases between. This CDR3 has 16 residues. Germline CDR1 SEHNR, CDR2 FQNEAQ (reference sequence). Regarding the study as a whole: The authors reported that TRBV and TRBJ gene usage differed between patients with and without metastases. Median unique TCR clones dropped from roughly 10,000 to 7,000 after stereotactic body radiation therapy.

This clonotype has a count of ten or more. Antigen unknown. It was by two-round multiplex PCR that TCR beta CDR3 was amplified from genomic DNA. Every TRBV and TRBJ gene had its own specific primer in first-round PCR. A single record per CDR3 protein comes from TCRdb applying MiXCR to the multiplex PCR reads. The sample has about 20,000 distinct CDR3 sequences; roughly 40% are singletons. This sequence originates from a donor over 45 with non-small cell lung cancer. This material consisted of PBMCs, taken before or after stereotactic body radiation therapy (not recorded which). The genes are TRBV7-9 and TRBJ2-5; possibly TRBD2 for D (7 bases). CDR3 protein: CASSQGGGGAPETQYF. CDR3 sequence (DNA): TGTGCCAGCAGCCAAGGGGGGGGGGGGGCGCCGGAGACCCAGTACTTC.